This passage covers 30 T cell receptor beta chains from one sample sequenced in a study of beta chain features in type 1 diabetes. Investigators reverse transcribed all isolated RNA, so they sequenced expressed TCRB transcripts. Some clones are missing from TCRdb's copy, which holds only in-frame ones; the method was immunoSEQ multiplex PCR. The sample comprises approximately 380,000 clones, roughly 15% of which are singletons, and more than 0.015% rests with the top ten. The specimen sequenced was naive CD4+ T cells from blood. The receptors originated from a woman younger than 35 in good health.

J is TRBJ2-1 and V is TRBV27, with TRBD1 identical over 9 bases. The germline V gene encodes CDR1 MNHEY and CDR2 SMNVEV (reference sequence). The ends lost 6 bases at V and 3 bases at J; junction bases unmatched: 6. This CDR3 contains 15 residues. CDR3 residues: CASSQQGAFYNEQFF. The CDR3 DNA reads TGTGCCAGCAGCCAACAGGGGGCTTTCTACAATGAGCAGTTCTTC.

This clone was detected a few times. The chain couples TRBV28 to TRBJ2-1, with D perhaps TRBD2 (5 bases). Germline V gene sequence: CDR1 MDHEN, CDR2 SYDVKM. V lost 5 bases, J lost 0 bases, and 17 bases lay in between. CDR3 length: 17 amino acids. In nucleotides, the CDR3 is TGTGCCAGCAGTCCGCCCCTAGGGAGAAGCTCCTACAATGAGCAGTTCTTC. Its protein product is CASSPPLGRSSYNEQFF. The entire variable domain, with the rest obtained from reference TRBV28 and TRBJ2-1, is as follows: DVKVTQSSRYLVKRTGEKVFLECVQDMDHENMFWYRQDPGLGLRLIYFSYDVKMKEKGDIPEGYSVSREKKERFSLILESASTNQTSMYLCASSPPLGRSSYNEQFFGPGTRLTVL.

V is TRBV15 and J is TRBJ2-7; D possibly corresponds to TRBD1 (6 bases). The CDR3 spans 13 residues. Looked up from germline, CDR1 is LNHNV and CDR2 is YYDKDF (reference sequence). V was shortened by 4 bases and J by 5 bases, with 12 bases between the two germline ends. The DNA for the CDR3 is TGTGCCACCAGCAACAGGGTTATGAACGAGCAGTACTTC. Translating gives CATSNRVMNEQYF.

The V call is TRBV2, the J call TRBJ1-1; D might be TRBD1 (5 bases). The germline CDR1 and CDR2 sequences are SNHLY and FYNNEI. The length of the CDR3 is 14 residues. The V end lost 7 bases, the J end lost 5 bases, and 17 bases lay between the germline ends. As DNA, the CDR3 is TGTGCCAGCATCAAAGGAGGGGAGGGTACTGAAGCTTTCTTT. Its translation is CASIKGGEGTEAFF.

The CDR3 sequence is CACMGRAEGNEQFF. CDR3 coding DNA: TGTGCCTGTATGGGGAGGGCCGAGGGCAATGAGCAGTTCTTC. The rearrangement links TRBV30 to TRBJ2-1; TRBD2 matches at 7 bases. The CDR3 has 14 amino acids. The germline V gene has CDR1 GTSNPN and CDR2 SVGIG (reference sequence). V dropped 6 bases and J dropped 6; count of bases not matched to a gene: 11. The variable domain in full, with the rest retrieved from reference TRBV30 and TRBJ2-1, is SQTIHQWPATLVQPVGSPLSLECTVEGTSNPNLYWYRQAAGRGLQLLFYSVGIGQISSEVPQNLSASRPQDRQFILSSKKLLLSDSGFYLCACMGRAEGNEQFFGPGTRLTVL.

The J gene is TRBJ1-1, the V gene TRBV7-3; 7 nucleotides match TRBD1. V trimming: 4 bases; J trimming: 4 bases; junction bases outside the gene matches: 9. The CDR3 consists of 15 residues. CDR1 and CDR2 (germline): SGHTA, FQGTGA. The CDR3: CASSSGTVVPTEAFF. The CDR3 DNA reads TGTGCCAGCAGCTCCGGGACAGTAGTTCCCACTGAAGCTTTCTTT.

CDR3 protein: CASSQGIAGSEQFF. CDR3 bases: TGCGCCAGCAGCCAAGGAATAGCGGGAAGCGAGCAGTTCTTC. The chain couples TRBV4-3 to TRBJ2-1, with 8 nucleotides matching TRBD2. Losses at the gene ends were 1 base for V and 10 bases for J; bases not matched to a gene: 6. This CDR3 is 14 amino acids long. Germline values: CDR1 LGHNA, CDR2 YSLEER.

Only a few counts were recorded for this clone. V is TRBV9 and J is TRBJ1-1, with TRBD1 matching over 9 bases. CDR3 size: 15 residues. The V and J ends lost 3 bases and 1 base, in that order; junction bases with no gene match: 4. Looked up from germline, CDR1 is SGDLS and CDR2 is YYNGEE. The CDR3 loop reads CASSAGQGRNTEAFF. CDR3 sequence (DNA): TGTGCCAGCAGCGCAGGACAGGGGAGGAACACTGAAGCTTTCTTT.

The rearrangement joins TRBV28 to TRBJ2-5, with 7 positions matching TRBD1. V was pared by 5 bases and J by 5 bases, with 11 bases of the junction left unmatched. The CDR3 contains 15 residues. CDR1 MDHEN and CDR2 SYDVKM come from the germline V gene. CDR3 bases: TGTGCCAGCAGTCCCATAGGGCAGGGGGATGAGACCCAGTACTTC. It encodes CASSPIGQGDETQYF.

The J gene is TRBJ2-4, the V gene TRBV11-2; perhaps TRBD2 as D (6 bases). Germline V lookup: CDR1 SGHAT, CDR2 FQNNGV. The CDR3 totals 15 residues. V lost 3 bases to trimming and J lost 10 bases, with 19 bases between them. CDR3 amino acids: CASSFIDGRAGIQYF. CDR3 nucleotides: TGTGCCAGCAGCTTTATTGATGGGCGGGCGGGAATTCAGTACTTC.

This clone was recorded a few times. The chain couples TRBV9 to TRBJ2-1; the match to TRBD1 covers 11 bases. Germline CDR1 SGDLS, CDR2 YYNGEE. The V and J ends lost 4 bases and 7 bases, in that order; junction bases with no gene match: 7. The CDR3 totals 15 residues. DNA of the CDR3: TGTGCCAGCAGCCGAACCGGGACAGGGGGTAATGAGCAGTTCTTC. It yields the protein CASSRTGTGGNEQFF. Combining the CDR3 with reference TRBV9 and TRBJ2-1 gives the whole variable domain DSGVTQTPKHLITATGQRVTLRCSPRSGDLSVYWYQQSLDQGLQFLIQYYNGEERAKGNILERFSAQQFPDLHSELNLSSLELGDSALYFCASSRTGTGGNEQFFGPGTRLTVL.

V and J are TRBV19 and TRBJ1-2; TRBD1 matches at 10 bases. V lost 6 bases to trimming and J lost 4 bases; unmatched junction nucleotides: 5. CDR1 and CDR2 from the germline V gene are LNHDA and SQIVND (reference sequence). The CDR3 has 14 residues. CDR3 bases: TGTGCCAGTAGAAGACAGGGGGCAGGCTATGGCTACACCTTC. The encoded protein is CASRRQGAGYGYTF.

This clone was observed a handful of times. The rearrangement joins TRBV29-1 to TRBJ2-5; D gene ambiguous. Trimming removed 1 base from V and 2 bases from J, with 8 bases in between. Germline V lookup: CDR1 SQVTM, CDR2 ANQGSEA. The CDR3 has 13 residues. CDR3 region: CSVEGQIQETQYF. CDR3 coding DNA: TGCAGCGTTGAAGGCCAGATACAAGAGACCCAGTACTTC. The full variable domain, with the rest looked up from reference TRBV29-1 and TRBJ2-5, is SAVISQKPSRDICQRGTSLTIQCQVDSQVTMMFWYRQQPGQSLTLIATANQGSEATYESGFVIDKFPISRPNLTFSTLTVSNMSPEDSSIYLCSVEGQIQETQYFGPGTRLLVL.

The chain recombines TRBV14 with TRBJ2-1; 7 bases agree with TRBD2. V lost 1 base to trimming and J lost 3 bases; unmatched junction nucleotides: 12. Germline assignment: CDR1 SGHDN and CDR2 FVKESK. The CDR3 is made up of 18 amino acids. The CDR3, as DNA: TGTGCCAGCAGCCAAGGGTACCTTACTAGCGCGATCTACAATGAGCAGTTCTTC. Residues: CASSQGYLTSAIYNEQFF. The whole variable domain, filled in from reference TRBV14 and TRBJ2-1, reads EAGVTQFPSHSVIEKGQTVTLRCDPISGHDNLYWYRRVMGKEIKFLLHFVKESKQDESGMPNNRFLAERTGGTYSTLKVQPAELEDSGVYFCASSQGYLTSAIYNEQFFGPGTRLTVL.

The chain links TRBV28 to TRBJ2-3; D is unresolved. V lost 5 bases to trimming and J lost 4 bases, with 22 bases between them. Germline loops: CDR1 MDHEN, CDR2 SYDVKM. The length of the CDR3 is 17 residues. This chain's CDR3 is CASSPLVGGHRADTQYF. As DNA, the CDR3 is TGTGCCAGCAGTCCCCTGGTCGGCGGCCACCGGGCAGATACGCAGTATTTT.

The table lists this clone with a few counts. This chain joins TRBV30 and TRBJ1-2; 9 nucleotides match TRBD1. Germline V gives CDR1 GTSNPN, CDR2 SVGIG (reference sequence). CDR3 length: 13 amino acids. After removal of 4 bases from V and 3 bases from J, the junction contained 3 bases not matched to a gene. The CDR3 nucleotides read TGTGCCTGGAATACAGGGGGCCACTATGGCTACACCTTC. It encodes CAWNTGGHYGYTF.

This chain joins TRBV29-1 and TRBJ2-7; TRBD1 aligns across 7 bases. The junction had 13 bases not matched to a gene; V was cut back by 7 bases and J by 1 base. The CDR3 contains 15 residues. Germline-derived CDR1 and CDR2 are SQVTM and ANQGSEA. The CDR3 nucleotides read TGCAGCGCAGAAGACAGGGTTGGTTTATCCTACGAGCAGTACTTC. Translating gives CSAEDRVGLSYEQYF.

The chain links TRBV7-2 to TRBJ1-1, with D tentatively TRBD1 (6 bases). V was trimmed by 5 bases and J by 9 bases, leaving 19 bases between them. Germline assignment: CDR1 SGHTA and CDR2 FQGNSA. The CDR3 is made up of 14 amino acids. This chain's CDR3 is CASSKQGPSIQAFF. CDR3 in DNA: TGTGCCAGCAGCAAACAGGGACCGTCAATTCAAGCTTTCTTT.

The chain recombines TRBV15 with TRBJ2-1, with TRBD2 matching over 12 bases. Per germline, CDR1 LNHNV and CDR2 YYDKDF (reference sequence). The CDR3 length is 15 residues. V shed 4 bases, J shed 12 bases, and the junction held 10 bases outside the gene matches. The CDR3 is CATSTRLAGEVGQFF. CDR3 DNA sequence: TGTGCCACCAGCACACGACTAGCGGGAGAGGTTGGGCAGTTCTTC.

The rearrangement joins TRBV30 to TRBJ2-3, with D tentatively TRBD2 (5 bases). CDR1 is GTSNPN and CDR2 is SVGIG in the germline V gene (reference sequence). V gave up 0 bases and J gave up 0 bases, with 7 bases separating them. The CDR3 extends over 14 amino acids. CDR3 bases: TGTGCCTGGAGTGTACGGACTAGCACAGATACGCAGTATTTT. Protein sequence: CAWSVRTSTDTQYF.

The rearrangement uses TRBV4-1 and TRBJ2-5; TRBD2 agrees at 8 bases. Germline loops: CDR1 MGHRA, CDR2 YSYEKL. This CDR3 is built from 16 residues. J was trimmed by 2 bases and V by 1 base; bases with no gene match: 6. The CDR3: CASSQGWREVQETQYF. The CDR3, as DNA: TGCGCCAGCAGCCAAGGATGGCGGGAGGTACAAGAGACCCAGTACTTC.

This clone was seen only a few times. The J gene is TRBJ2-1, the V gene TRBV5-4, with 7 bases identical to TRBD1. J was trimmed by 7 bases and V by 3 bases; bases with no gene match: 7. CDR3 length equals 14 residues. Germline CDR1 is SGHNT and CDR2 is YYREEE (reference sequence). CDR3 nucleotide sequence: TGTGCCAGCAGCTCGAACGACAGGGCAAATGAGCAGTTCTTC. Amino acids: CASSSNDRANEQFF.

This clone was counted between two and nine times. This chain uses TRBV29-1 with TRBJ2-1, with TRBD2 matching 7 bases. CDR1 and CDR2 from the germline V gene are SQVTM and ANQGSEA. The CDR3 consists of 14 residues. Losses at the gene ends were 3 bases for V and 4 bases for J; bases not matched to a gene: 6. CDR3: CSVEGSGRYNEQFF. DNA of the CDR3: TGCAGCGTTGAGGGTAGCGGGCGGTACAATGAGCAGTTCTTC.

The V and J genes are TRBV2 and TRBJ2-2, with TRBD2 as a possible D gene (5 bases). With 5 bases removed from V and 8 bases from J, the gap between germline ends came to 15 bases. There are 14 residues in the CDR3. The V gene's germline CDR1 is SNHLY and CDR2 FYNNEI. Here the CDR3 reads CASSRLLAPGELFF. DNA of the CDR3: TGTGCCAGCAGTCGACTACTTGCCCCAGGGGAGCTGTTTTTT.

The chain has TRBV28 and TRBJ2-1, with 11 bases fitting TRBD2. V lost 5 bases to trimming and J lost 7 bases; unmatched junction nucleotides: 4. Germline V gives CDR1 MDHEN, CDR2 SYDVKM. The CDR3 length is 14 residues. The chain's CDR3 is CASSNSGGGNEQFF. The CDR3 bases are TGTGCCAGCAGTAATAGCGGGGGGGGGAATGAGCAGTTCTTC.

This clone was found a few times. The rearrangement uses TRBV9 and TRBJ1-2; TRBD1 agrees at 9 bases. Germline CDR1 SGDLS, CDR2 YYNGEE. J was trimmed by 1 base and V by 0 bases; bases with no gene match: 7. CDR3 size: 17 residues. CDR3 sequence reads: CASSVGGQGSINYGYTF. Written as DNA, the CDR3 is TGTGCCAGCAGCGTAGGAGGACAGGGGAGCATTAACTATGGCTACACCTTC.

The gene calls are TRBV9 and TRBJ2-1; 8 bases fit TRBD2. CDR3 length equals 17 residues. Germline V gene sequence: CDR1 SGDLS, CDR2 YYNGEE. The junction had 5 bases not matched to a gene; V was cut back by 0 bases and J by 0 bases. This CDR3 is CASSVGAGGTSYNEQFF. In nucleotides, the CDR3 is TGTGCCAGCAGCGTAGGTGCGGGAGGCACCTCCTACAATGAGCAGTTCTTC.

This clone was seen only a few times. The CDR3 region has the DNA TGTGCCAGCAGCCCCCCCCCACACCAGGTTCGGGAGCAGTACTTC. It yields the protein CASSPPPHQVREQYF. J is TRBJ2-7 and V is TRBV28; D is unclear. Germline V lookup: CDR1 MDHEN, CDR2 SYDVKM. Trimming removed 6 bases at V and 7 bases at J, with 22 bases between. The CDR3 runs 15 residues.

This clone has a handful of counts. The rearrangement uses TRBV18 and TRBJ1-2; 10 nucleotides match TRBD1. V gave up 3 bases and J gave up 8 bases; unmatched junction bases: 3. This CDR3 has 13 residues. The germline V gene has CDR1 KGHSH and CDR2 LQKENI. The CDR3 DNA follows: TGTGCCAGCTCACCCGACAGGGGGCTCGGCTACACCTTC. Its protein is CASSPDRGLGYTF.

This clone was counted only a few times. V gene TRBV18 combines with J gene TRBJ2-4, with 7 nucleotides matching TRBD1. Germline loops: CDR1 KGHSH, CDR2 LQKENI. V shed 0 bases, J shed 5 bases, and the junction held 1 base outside the gene matches. The CDR3 is made up of 14 amino acids. The CDR3 nucleotides read TGTGCCAGCTCACCACCCGGGACAGAAAACATTCAGTACTTC. Its translation is CASSPPGTENIQYF.